A single T cell receptor (beta chain) is shown here with its context. This record comes from a study of blood T cell repertoires in COVID-19. Study-level background: COVID-19 samples from acute and convalescent phases originated in the United States, Italy and Spain. The cDNA or gDNA used as material had been derived from T cells, B-cell-depleted T cells, or PBMCs.

The trim removed 7 bases at V and 3 bases at J, leaving 4 bases unmatched. Germline CDR1 SGHTA, CDR2 FQGNSA. The CDR3 has 14 residues. Original processing methods: Nucleated cell number was recorded as an estimate derived from reference gene primer amplification. Clones were sequenced by immunoSEQ multiplex PCR, and TCRdb holds only the in-frame ones, with some missing. The V and J calls and clone size are taken from that table; D and trimming were inferred from the DNA. Here the sample spans roughly 70,000 clones, approximately 84% being singletons. Sequencing was performed on peripheral blood. The receptor's source is a human donor in a cohort sampled during active COVID-19. The V call is TRBV7-2, the J call TRBJ2-1, with 9 bases lining up with TRBD1. The CDR3 loop is CASIKDRGYNEQFF. The CDR3 DNA follows: TGTGCCAGCATAAAGGACAGGGGCTACAATGAGCAGTTCTTC.